These 24 T cell receptor beta chains were all obtained from the same sample, sequenced in a study of T cell repertoires in cytomegalovirus infection. These receptors' antigens are unknown. TCRdb ran MiXCR on the reads and lists one entry per CDR3 protein. This table holds roughly 340,000 distinct CDR3 sequences, 25% to 35% found once. The material sequenced was cultured PBMCs, taken from culture after CMV antigen stimulation. The source is a human donor in good health (CMV status not recorded). Some clones in this sample may be carry-over from other donors' samples.

The CDR3 sequence: CASSFGHMNTEAFF. For the CDR3, the DNA is TGTGCCAGCAGCTTTGGACACATGAACACTGAAGCTTTCTTT. The gene calls are TRBV7-8 and TRBJ1-1; a weak D match, TRBD1 (5 bases). Germline V gene sequence: CDR1 SGHVS, CDR2 FQNEAQ. The CDR3 loop spans 14 amino acids. Trimming pared 3 bases from V and 0 bases from J, leaving 8 bases between. Drawing the rest from reference TRBV7-8 and TRBJ1-1, the complete variable domain is GAGVSQSPRYKVAKRGQDVALRCDPISGHVSLFWYQQALGQGPEFLTYFQNEAQLDKSGLPSDRFFAERPEGSVSTLKIQRTQQEDSAVYLCASSFGHMNTEAFFGQGTRLTVV.

The chain recombines TRBV20-1 with TRBJ1-2, with D possibly matching TRBD1 (6 bases). This CDR3 has 14 amino acids. Germline CDR1 DFQATT, CDR2 SNEGSKA (reference sequence). Trimming left V 6 bases short and J 3 bases short, with 17 bases between. The CDR3 DNA is TGCAGTGCAGATCGGGGGGCTGGGTACTATGGCTACACCTTC. Residues: CSADRGAGYYGYTF.

V is TRBV7-3 and J is TRBJ2-3; D is unresolved. V shed 6 bases and J shed 5 bases, with 18 bases lying between them. Germline-derived CDR1 and CDR2 are SGHTA and FQGTGA. The CDR3 loop spans 15 amino acids. CDR3 DNA: TGTGCCAGCAGTCCCGTCGGTTTCTTTCAAGATACGCAGTATTTT. This encodes CASSPVGFFQDTQYF.

This clonotype was counted only a few times. The chain joins TRBV12-3 or TRBV12-4 to TRBJ2-7; the match to TRBD1 covers 7 bases. V shed 5 bases and J 2 bases; nucleotides not matched to a gene: 9. This CDR3 comprises 15 residues. CDR3 sequence reads: CASSPSGQGAYEQYF. In DNA form, the CDR3 reads TGTGCCAGCAGTCCGTCGGGGCAGGGGGCCTACGAGCAGTACTTC.

The rearrangement links TRBV19 to TRBJ2-1, with 9 positions matching TRBD2. The CDR3 has 12 amino acids. Germline assignment: CDR1 LNHDA and CDR2 SQIVND (reference sequence). Germline trimming cut 7 bases from V and 11 bases from J; bases unmatched to any gene: 6. CDR3 amino acids: CASNPSGEQQFF. The CDR3 region has the DNA TGTGCCAGTAACCCTAGCGGGGAGCAGCAGTTCTTC.

This clonotype came up a few times. The V gene is TRBV12-3 or TRBV12-4, the J gene TRBJ2-4; 7 bases are shared with TRBD1. Trimming took 4 bases from V and 0 from J; bases not matched to a gene: 9. This CDR3 region has 17 residues. CDR3 nucleotide sequence: TGTGCCAGCAGTTCATCGACAGGGAATCTAGCCAAAAACATTCAGTACTTC. It specifies CASSSSTGNLAKNIQYF.

This clonotype has more than one count but fewer than ten. CDR3 in amino acids: CASSHGAGNLYGYTF. The CDR3 nucleotides read TGTGCCAGCAGCCATGGGGCGGGGAACCTATATGGCTACACCTTC. The rearrangement uses TRBV3-1 and TRBJ1-2, with D tentatively TRBD1 (5 bases). CDR1 is LGHDT and CDR2 is YNNKEL in the germline V gene (reference sequence). The V end lost 3 bases, the J end lost 5 bases, and 16 bases lay between the germline ends. There are 15 residues in the CDR3.

This clonotype was counted only a few times. This sequence joins TRBV5-8 and TRBJ2-1, with D possibly being TRBD2 (6 bases). Trimming took 4 bases from V and 0 from J, leaving 17 bases between them. Germline-derived CDR1 and CDR2 are SGHTS and YDEGEE. CDR3 size: 17 residues. The CDR3 protein is CASSPEAWEDSYNEQFF. DNA of the CDR3: TGTGCCAGCAGCCCGGAAGCATGGGAGGACTCCTACAATGAGCAGTTCTTC.

V usage is TRBV27 and J usage is TRBJ1-3; TRBD1 agrees at 9 bases. The CDR3 length is 13 residues. Germline trimming cut 8 bases from V and 6 bases from J; bases unmatched to any gene: 5. Germline CDR1 reads MNHEY; CDR2 reads SMNVEV (reference sequence). The CDR3 reads CASAGTGINTIYF. The CDR3 nucleotides are TGTGCCAGCGCCGGGACAGGGATAAACACCATATATTTT.

V and J are TRBV19 and TRBJ1-5, with D perhaps matching TRBD1 (5 bases). The length of the CDR3 is 13 residues. CDR1 is LNHDA and CDR2 is SQIVND in the germline V gene (reference sequence). Trimming shortened V by 5 bases and J by 4 bases, and 9 bases separated the two germline ends. The CDR3 protein is CASSRSGNQPQHF. The CDR3 DNA sequence: TGTGCCAGTAGTCGGTCAGGGAATCAGCCCCAGCATTTT.

V usage is TRBV7-6 and J usage is TRBJ2-3; 7 nucleotides line up with TRBD2. The germline V gene encodes CDR1 SGHVS and CDR2 FNYEAQ. With 0 bases clipped from V and 1 base from J, the junction kept 7 bases outside the gene matches. The CDR3 consists of 17 residues. CDR3 sequence (DNA): TGTGCCAGCAGCTTAGCGGTAACTAGCGTACGCACAGATACGCAGTATTTT. Amino acid sequence: CASSLAVTSVRTDTQYF.

The chain's CDR3 is CSAEGLRSTGELFF. The CDR3 DNA reads as TGCAGTGCTGAGGGACTTAGAAGTACCGGGGAGCTGTTTTTT. The chain is built from TRBV20-1 and TRBJ2-2, with a weak D call TRBD2 (6 bases). Germline CDR1 reads DFQATT; CDR2 reads SNEGSKA (reference sequence). CDR3 length: 14 residues. The germline V and J ends were trimmed by 5 bases and 5 bases, with 15 bases remaining between them.

This clonotype was found a few times. The chain has TRBV4-1 and TRBJ2-3, with no clear D. CDR3 length: 18 residues. Trimming pared 1 base from V and 0 bases from J, leaving 17 bases between. Germline V gene sequence: CDR1 MGHRA, CDR2 YSYEKL. The CDR3 DNA is TGCGCCAGCAGCCAAGTCGGGTTCGCGGAGCCGAGCACAGATACGCAGTATTTT. It is translated as CASSQVGFAEPSTDTQYF.

In its sample, this clonotype was seen a few times. The chain links TRBV5-4 to TRBJ1-2; 9 bases agree with TRBD1. Germline CDR1 is SGHNT and CDR2 is YYREEE (reference sequence). Losses at the gene ends were 0 bases for V and 9 bases for J; bases not matched to a gene: 9. This CDR3 region has 15 residues. The CDR3 nucleotides read TGTGCCAGCAGCTTGGCCGGGACAGGGAGTCGGAGCTACACCTTC. Amino acid sequence: CASSLAGTGSRSYTF.

The table lists this clonotype with a few counts. The genes are TRBV12-3 or TRBV12-4 and TRBJ2-1; D is perhaps TRBD2 (5 bases). V dropped 3 bases and J dropped 5 bases, with 11 bases sitting between them. The CDR3 has 14 residues. The CDR3 loop reads CASSFGNGDNEQFF. CDR3 bases: TGTGCCAGCAGTTTCGGAAACGGGGACAATGAGCAGTTCTTC.

DNA for the CDR3: TGTGCCAGCAGTGAAGAAGGACACCCAATCTCCTACGAGCAGTACTTC. As protein: CASSEEGHPISYEQYF. This chain joins TRBV6-1 and TRBJ2-7; possibly TRBD1 for D (5 bases). Germline CDR1 is MNHNS and CDR2 is SASEGT. The CDR3 totals 16 residues. V was clipped by 1 base and J by 0 bases, with 13 bases between them.

The V gene is TRBV27, the J gene TRBJ2-1, with D hard to call. CDR1 and CDR2 from the germline V gene are MNHEY and SMNVEV (reference sequence). This CDR3 is 16 amino acids long. Trimming stripped 3 bases from V and 5 bases from J, with 17 bases between. This CDR3 reads CASSFFDNSGHNEQFF. For the CDR3, the DNA is TGTGCCAGCAGTTTCTTCGACAATTCTGGGCACAATGAGCAGTTCTTC.

The chain has TRBV7-9 and TRBJ1-2; maybe TRBD1 (6 bases). Trimming left V 5 bases short and J 3 bases short, with 19 bases between. Germline CDR1 SEHNR, CDR2 FQNEAQ (reference sequence). This CDR3 contains 16 residues. The CDR3 spells CASSKANRAPYYGYTF. CDR3 DNA: TGTGCCAGCAGCAAAGCAAACAGGGCCCCCTACTATGGCTACACCTTC.

The chain links TRBV24-1 to TRBJ2-3; D perhaps matches TRBD2 (6 bases). CDR1 is KGHDR, CDR2 SFDVKD, per germline. The CDR3 is 13 residues long. V lost 3 bases and J 4 bases, leaving 7 bases between the germline ends. For the CDR3, the DNA is TGTGCCACCAGTGATCGCGGGGCAGATACGCAGTATTTT. Amino acids: CATSDRGADTQYF.

In its sample, this clonotype was seen once. The V call is TRBV27, the J call TRBJ2-7; D might be TRBD1 (6 bases). The germline V gene has CDR1 MNHEY and CDR2 SMNVEV (reference sequence). There are 17 residues in the CDR3. V shed 3 bases and J shed 2 bases, with 20 bases lying between them. The DNA for the CDR3 is TGTGCCAGCAGTTTGACTACGGATCAGGGGTACGCCTACGAGCAGTACTTC. Encoded protein: CASSLTTDQGYAYEQYF.

The chain employs TRBV7-6 and TRBJ1-6; no clear D. Trimming cost V 5 bases and J 6 bases, with 17 bases left between them. Germline V gene lookup returns CDR1 SGHVS and CDR2 FNYEAQ. The CDR3 sequence is 16 residues long. The DNA of the CDR3 is TGTGCCAGCAGCAACCGGCTCGCGTCAGCTAATTCACCCCTCCACTTT. Translating it yields CASSNRLASANSPLHF.

Only one count was recorded for this clonotype. In DNA form, the CDR3 reads TGTGCCAGCAGCTTTACAGGTGGGGGGACTGAAGCTTTCTTT. It yields the protein CASSFTGGGTEAFF. This sequence joins TRBV11-2 and TRBJ1-1; the D gene is possibly TRBD1 (5 bases). Trimming took off 3 bases at V and 5 bases at J, with 13 bases between the two ends. The germline V gene encodes CDR1 SGHAT and CDR2 FQNNGV. The CDR3 contains 14 residues.

This clonotype was seen a few times. The V and J genes are TRBV7-2 and TRBJ2-5; a weak D match, TRBD2 (6 bases). CDR1 is SGHTA and CDR2 is FQGNSA in the germline V gene. This CDR3 contains 14 residues. V was pared by 4 bases and J by 5 bases, with 14 bases between. This chain's CDR3 is CASSYGGPMETQYF. The CDR3 DNA sequence: TGTGCCAGCAGCTACGGGGGTCCCATGGAGACCCAGTACTTC.

The table lists this clonotype with a few counts. The genes are TRBV12-3 or TRBV12-4 and TRBJ1-1, with D perhaps matching TRBD1 (6 bases). This CDR3 region has 14 residues. Trimming shortened V by 7 bases and J by 6 bases, and 18 bases separated the two germline ends. The CDR3 is CASTLGARKAEAFF. CDR3 sequence (DNA): TGTGCCAGCACCTTGGGGGCGAGGAAGGCTGAAGCTTTCTTT.